Listed below are T cell receptor beta chains from one sample, sequenced in a study of immune evolution from preneoplasia to lung adenocarcinoma. This table comes from immunoSEQ multiplex PCR, and its TCRdb copy is limited to in-frame clones, with some not included. This sample has roughly 8,800 clones, with 81% found just once. The specimen sequenced was FFPE lung adenocarcinoma in situ tissue. All receptors derive from a person between 65 and 80 years old with lung adenocarcinoma. The CDR3 runs from the conserved cysteine through the conserved F or W. The D gene is left open where the match is weak. The size entry is marked missing in some rows and otherwise reads once, few, many or a size class.

size	V	D	J	DNA	CDR3
.	TRBV5-4	.	TRBJ1-3	TGTGCCAGCAGCCAGGCTTCAGGGGCATCTGGAAACACCATATATTTT	CASSQASGASGNTIYF
few	TRBV5-1	TRBD1	TRBJ1-1	TGCGCCAGCAGCTTGGGACAGGGATCGGGCACTGAAGCTTTCTTT	CASSLGQGSGTEAFF
.	TRBV29-1	.	TRBJ1-2	TGCAGCGTTGAAGTCTTGGGGAACTATGGCTACACCTTC	CSVEVLGNYGYTF
.	TRBV7-2	.	TRBJ1-5	TGTGCCAGCAGCTTAGACCCCCCGAATCAGCCCCAGCATTTT	CASSLDPPNQPQHF
.	TRBV20-1	.	TRBJ1-1	TGCAGTGCTACACCGGCGGGGGAAGCTTTCTTT	CSATPAGEAFF
.	TRBV10-3	TRBD2	TRBJ2-4	TGTGCCATCAGTGAGACTAGCGGAGGGCCCCAAAACATTCAGTACTTC	CAISETSGGPQNIQYF
.	TRBV30	TRBD2	TRBJ2-1	TGTGCCTGGAGTGATTGGACTAGCGAGAGCTCCTACAATGAGCAGTTCTTC	CAWSDWTSESSYNEQFF
.	TRBV6-5	.	TRBJ2-7	TGTGCCAGCAGTTCATGGACTGACAGCTCCTACGAGCAGTACTTC	CASSSWTDSSYEQYF
.	TRBV28	TRBD2	TRBJ2-1	TGTGCCAGCAGTGGTAGCGGGAGCCCCCCAAATGAGCAGTTCTTC	CASSGSGSPPNEQFF
.	TRBV7-3	.	TRBJ2-7	TGTGCCAGCAGTCCGGGACCCGGCTCCTACGAGCAGTACTTC	CASSPGPGSYEQYF
.	TRBV7-8	.	TRBJ2-7	TGTGCCAGCAGCTCTCTCGGGACAACATCCAACGAGCAGTACTTC	CASSSLGTTSNEQYF
once	TRBV4-2	.	TRBJ2-7	TGTGCCAGCAGCCAAGAGGAACGTTCGACCTACGAGCAGTACTTC	CASSQEERSTYEQYF
.	TRBV28	.	TRBJ1-5	TGTGCCAGCAGTTTCCAGCTCTCAGGCAGCCGAGATCAGCCCCAGCATTTT	CASSFQLSGSRDQPQHF
.	TRBV12-5	TRBD1	TRBJ2-2	TGTGCTAGTGGTTTGGACAAGGTGGCGGACAGGGGCACCGGGGAGCTGTTTTTT	CASGLDKVADRGTGELFF
.	TRBV18	TRBD1	TRBJ2-2	TGTGCCAGCTCACCCACAGGGGTGGGCACCGGGGAGCTGTTTTTT	CASSPTGVGTGELFF
.	TRBV9	TRBD2	TRBJ2-5	TGTGCCAGCAGCCCCCGACTAGCGGGAGGCCGGGGAGAGACCCAGTACTTC	CASSPRLAGGRGETQYF
.	TRBV7-9	TRBD1	TRBJ1-2	TGTGCCAGCAGCGGTCGACAGGGGGCCGAAGGGGGCTACACCTTC	CASSGRQGAEGGYTF
once	TRBV2	.	TRBJ1-6	TGTGCCAGCAGCATCAATTCACCCCTCCACTTT	CASSINSPLHF
.	TRBV2	.	TRBJ2-3	TGTGCCAGGCGAGCTCAGGGACCAGATACGCAGTATTTT	CARRAQGPDTQYF
.	TRBV5-8	.	TRBJ1-2	TGTGCCAGCAGCTTGGCAGTACAGCGGTCCTATGGCTACACCTTC	CASSLAVQRSYGYTF
.	TRBV15	.	TRBJ2-1	TGTGCCACCAGCAGAGCTGGCGGGCCGAGCGGTGAGCAGTTCTTC	CATSRAGGPSGEQFF
.	TRBV7-6	.	TRBJ1-3	TGTGCCAGCAGCCTCCGGACAGCCTCTGGAAACACCATATATTTT	CASSLRTASGNTIYF
.	TRBV30	.	TRBJ1-2	TGTGCCTGGAGTAGGGGCAGCGACTATGGCTACACCTTC	CAWSRGSDYGYTF
.	TRBV19	TRBD1	TRBJ2-6	TGTGCCAGTAGTATCGGGACAGGGAGGTCTGGGGCCAACGTCCTGACTTTC	CASSIGTGRSGANVLTF
.	TRBV7-6	.	TRBJ1-1	TGTGCCAGCAGCCCAACGGGGGGCACTGAAGCTTTCTTT	CASSPTGGTEAFF
.	TRBV7-2	TRBD2	TRBJ2-7	TGTGCCAGCAGCTTACCGACTAGCGGGAGGGCCGGAAACGAGCAGTACTTC	CASSLPTSGRAGNEQYF